These T cell receptor beta chains were read from a single sample in a study of T cells in Graves' hyperthyroidism and ophthalmopathy. TCRdb ran MiXCR on the multiplex PCR reads and lists one entry per CDR3 protein. The top ten clones hold approximately 49% of a sample with fewer than 350,000 distinct CDR3 sequences, 15% to 20% of them seen once. Sequences were obtained from blood. The receptors shown here come from a woman between 45 and 60 years old with Graves' hyperthyroidism. CDR3s include the opening cysteine and the closing phenylalanine or tryptophan. D genes are given only for firm matches. For some rows the clone size is stated as once, few or many, or as a class when expanded; others skip it.

>TRBV20-1|TRBJ1-5|many|TRBD1
TGCAGTGCTGCCCGACAGGGAGGCAATCAGCCCCAGCATTTT
CSAARQGGNQPQHF
>TRBV3-1|TRBJ1-2|many|.
TGTGCCAGCAGTCGGCCGGGACCGACTTATGGCTACACCTTC
CASSRPGPTYGYTF
>TRBV11-2|TRBJ1-4|many|.
TGTGCCAGCAGCTTAGCCTGGGTGGCCGGTAATGAAAAACTGTTTTTT
CASSLAWVAGNEKLFF
>TRBV2|TRBJ2-2|many|.
TGTGCCAGCAGCGGCGCCGGGGTAGCAGTTTTT
CASSGAGVAVF
>TRBV7-9|TRBJ2-3|.|.
TGTGCCAGCAGCCCGGATGGGGGATCCACAGATACGCAGTATTTT
CASSPDGGSTDTQYF
>TRBV5-1|TRBJ2-7|few|.
TGCGCCAGCAGCTTGTCTCAGGACACCAGATACGAGCAGTACTTC
CASSLSQDTRYEQYF
>TRBV7-2|TRBJ1-1|.|.
TGTGCCACAGCTAGGGGGTCGAACACTGAAGCTTTCTTT
CATARGSNTEAFF
>TRBV2|TRBJ2-5|many|.
TGTGCCAGCAGTGAAGCTAGCGGATCCCTACAAGAGACCCAGTACTTC
CASSEASGSLQETQYF
>TRBV3-1|TRBJ1-1|many|.
TGTGCCAGCAGCCAAGATACAGGAAACACTGAAGCTTTCTTT
CASSQDTGNTEAFF
>TRBV20-1|TRBJ2-1|many|TRBD2
TGCAGTGCTACGCGATTGGGGGGGTACAATGAGCAGTTCTTC
CSATRLGGYNEQFF
>TRBV3-1|TRBJ2-1|many|TRBD2
TGTGCCAGCAGCCAAGGGACTAGCGGGAGGGAGCAGTTCTTC
CASSQGTSGREQFF
>TRBV6-1|TRBJ1-2|.|.
TGTGCCAGCAGTGAAAAGGAAGGCTGGGGCTACACCTTC
CASSEKEGWGYTF
>TRBV28|TRBJ2-4|.|.
TGTGCCAGCAGCTCATCCCTAGTGATCATTCAGTACTTC
CASSSSLVIIQYF
>TRBV20-1|TRBJ1-2|few|.
TGCAGCTCTCAGAGGGGGGACTATGGCTACACCTTC
CSSQRGDYGYTF
>TRBV5-1|TRBJ1-1|few|TRBD1
TGCGCCAGCAGCCCTTCAACAGGGGGCGGGACTGAAGCTTTCTTT
CASSPSTGGGTEAFF
>TRBV30|TRBJ1-1|few|TRBD1
TGTGCCTGGAGTGTCATCGGGGGACAGGGGTACACTGAAGCTTTCTTT
CAWSVIGGQGYTEAFF
>TRBV5-1|TRBJ1-1|.|.
TGCGCCAGCAGCTTGGGGGACACAAAGGGAGGAACTGAAGCTTTCTTT
CASSLGDTKGGTEAFF
>TRBV3-1|TRBJ2-5|many|.
TGTGCCAGCAGCCAAGATGTGGGACCACAAGAGACCCAGTACTTC
CASSQDVGPQETQYF
>TRBV10-2|TRBJ1-1|many|TRBD1
TGCGCCACCATGGGAGGGGGCTGGGCTGAAGCTTTCTTT
CATMGGGWAEAFF
>TRBV5-1|TRBJ2-1|many|TRBD2
TGCGCCAGCAGCGGGGGGACTAGCGGGAAGCACAATGAGCAGTTCTTC
CASSGGTSGKHNEQFF
>TRBV27|TRBJ1-4|.|.
TGTGCCAGCAGCAGGGAAAGGAATGAAAAACTGTTTTTT
CASSRERNEKLFF
>TRBV6-1|TRBJ1-4|many|.
TGTGCCAGCAGGGGCGGACAGCACTTTAGACTTAATGAAAAACTGTTTTTT
CASRGGQHFRLNEKLFF
>TRBV28|TRBJ2-6|few|.
TGTGCCAGCAGTTTGGCCCCCTCTGGGGCCAACGTCCTGACTTTC
CASSLAPSGANVLTF
>TRBV19|TRBJ1-1|few|.
TGTGCCAGTAGTATAGAGGGAGGGAACACTGAAGCTTTCTTT
CASSIEGGNTEAFF
>TRBV20-1|TRBJ2-1|few|.
TGCAGGCCTGGGCAAGAAGTAGCGGTTCGCTCCTACAATGAGCAGTTCTTC
CRPGQEVAVRSYNEQFF
>TRBV7-9|TRBJ1-2|.|.
TGTGCCAGCAGTTCGACAGATTATGGCTACACCTTC
CASSSTDYGYTF
>TRBV2|TRBJ2-1|many|.
TGTGCCAGCAGTGAACAGGGTACTGAGCAGTTCTTC
CASSEQGTEQFF
>TRBV5-4|TRBJ2-3|few|.
TGTGCCAGCAGGCTAGGGAGGGGGACCGCCACAGATACGCAGTATTTT
CASRLGRGTATDTQYF
>TRBV12-3/TRBV12-4|TRBJ1-1|few|.
TGTGCCAGCAGTCCACAGCCTAACACTGAAGCTTTCTTT
CASSPQPNTEAFF
>TRBV13|TRBJ1-1|many|TRBD1
TGTGCCAGCAGTTACAGGGGCGGGGGGAACACTGAAGCTTTCTTT
CASSYRGGGNTEAFF
>TRBV5-1|TRBJ1-1|many|.
TGCGCCAGCAGCTTGGCGACAGTTGAAATGAACACTGAAGCTTTCTTT
CASSLATVEMNTEAFF
>TRBV5-1|TRBJ1-1|.|.
TGCGCCAGCAGCGCCTACCACAGGAACATGAACACTGAAGCTTTCTTT
CASSAYHRNMNTEAFF
>TRBV3-1|TRBJ2-2|.|TRBD1
TGTGCCAGCAGCCCACCGGGACAGGGGTTTGACGGGGAGCTGTTTTTT
CASSPPGQGFDGELFF
>TRBV6-1|TRBJ1-3|.|.
TGTGCCAGCAGTGGAACAGGGTCCGGAAACACCATATATTTT
CASSGTGSGNTIYF
>TRBV6-1|TRBJ2-3|.|.
TGTGCCAGCAGGCCCATGTTGGCGAATGGCGCAGATACGCAGTATTTT
CASRPMLANGADTQYF
>TRBV19|TRBJ1-1|.|.
TGTGCCAGTAGTATCGAGGGATGGGGCACTGAAGCTTTCTTT
CASSIEGWGTEAFF
>TRBV24-1|TRBJ2-2|.|TRBD2
TGTGCCACCAGTTCCACCATAGCGGGAAAGAGGACCGGGGAGCTGTTTTTT
CATSSTIAGKRTGELFF
>TRBV6-5|TRBJ2-2|few|TRBD1
TGTGCCAGCAGTTACTCGATGCCGGGACAGGACTCAACCGGGGAGCTGTTTTTT
CASSYSMPGQDSTGELFF
>TRBV5-6|TRBJ1-4|.|TRBD1
TGTGCCAGCAGCCTGGGCGGGACAGGCGCAACTAATGAAAAACTGTTTTTT
CASSLGGTGATNEKLFF
>TRBV28|TRBJ2-1|.|.
TGTGCCAGCAGGGATCGGACTAAGGGACTTAACAATCAGTTCTTC
CASRDRTKGLNNQFF
>TRBV30|TRBJ2-1|few|.
TGTGCCTGGAGTGCCACAGGGCGGGGGTCCTACAATGAGCAGTTCTTC
CAWSATGRGSYNEQFF
>TRBV29-1|TRBJ1-4|.|.
TGCAGCGTTGGGCCTTCTAATGAAAAACTGTTTTTT
CSVGPSNEKLFF
>TRBV3-1|TRBJ1-3|few|.
TGTGCCAGCAGCCAAGACCCGCTTAGCTCTGGAAACACCATATATTTT
CASSQDPLSSGNTIYF
>TRBV11-1|TRBJ2-5|.|.
TGTGCCAGCAGCTTAAGTCGGTTAGGGACACAAGAGACCCAGTACTTC
CASSLSRLGTQETQYF
>TRBV6-1|TRBJ1-1|.|.
TGTGCCAGCAGCCGAGCCGGGACCCAGGGGGAAGCTTTCTTT
CASSRAGTQGEAFF
>TRBV19|TRBJ2-6|.|.
TGTGCCAGTAGTACAGGGTTCACCTCTGGGGCCAACGTCCTGACTTTC
CASSTGFTSGANVLTF
>TRBV12-3/TRBV12-4|TRBJ1-1|many|.
TGTGCCAGCAGTTTAACAGGTGTGCCGAACACTGAAGCTTTCTTT
CASSLTGVPNTEAFF